This entry is about one T cell receptor (beta chain). Its matching antigen is unknown. For the second PCR, which ran for about 6 to 11 cycles, a sample-barcoded 5' primer and a J-beta primer mix were used. Every cDNA molecule bore a tag from a template-switch adaptor containing 12 random nucleotides. TCRdb reprocessed the 5' RACE reads with MiXCR, giving one entry per CDR3 protein. This table holds about 640,000 distinct CDR3 sequences, approximately 59% found once. These data come from a study of blood T cells in healthy people across ages. CDR3 length: 13 residues. CDR1 DFQATT and CDR2 SNEGSKA come from the germline V gene (reference sequence). Donors gave roughly 10 milliliters of peripheral blood apiece. Whole-study findings and limits: Long-lived donors carried more naive CD4+ cells and greater diversity than aged donors. PBMCs that were unsorted prevented a conclusive naive versus antigen-experienced comparison.

Sequencing used blood. The receptor's source is a man aged 55 to 70 in good health. J is TRBJ1-1 and V is TRBV20-1; D is ambiguous. The CDR3 sequence: CSSQRRVNTEAFF. The CDR3 DNA is TGCAGCTCCCAAAGGAGGGTGAACACTGAAGCTTTCTTT.